This T cell receptor beta chain was obtained from a study of T-cell memory formation after mild COVID-19. Study-level points and caveats: CD4+ contracting clones lay mainly in CM and EM, CD8+ ones in EMRA.

From the 5' RACE reads, TCRdb called clonotypes with MiXCR, one entry per CDR3 protein. The repertoire holds hundreds of thousands of distinct CDR3 sequences, 15% to 20% seen once, with around 23% in the top ten. This clonotype was recorded a few times. The antigen is unknown. This CDR3 has 13 amino acids. Germline V gene lookup returns CDR1 SGHDT and CDR2 YYEEEE. The V gene lost 1 base and the J gene lost 13 bases, with 17 bases spanning the gap. Sequenced input: PBMCs or a T cell subset sorted from them (not recorded which). This receptor was obtained from a man aged 18 to 30 who had mild COVID-19 (a few samples of this study predate the infection). Cell type and time point are not known. The chain joins TRBV5-6 to TRBJ1-2; no clear D gene. Here the CDR3 reads CASSLTEGYGSTF. In nucleotides, the CDR3 is TGTGCCAGCAGCTTGACGGAGGGTTACGGATCCACCTTC.